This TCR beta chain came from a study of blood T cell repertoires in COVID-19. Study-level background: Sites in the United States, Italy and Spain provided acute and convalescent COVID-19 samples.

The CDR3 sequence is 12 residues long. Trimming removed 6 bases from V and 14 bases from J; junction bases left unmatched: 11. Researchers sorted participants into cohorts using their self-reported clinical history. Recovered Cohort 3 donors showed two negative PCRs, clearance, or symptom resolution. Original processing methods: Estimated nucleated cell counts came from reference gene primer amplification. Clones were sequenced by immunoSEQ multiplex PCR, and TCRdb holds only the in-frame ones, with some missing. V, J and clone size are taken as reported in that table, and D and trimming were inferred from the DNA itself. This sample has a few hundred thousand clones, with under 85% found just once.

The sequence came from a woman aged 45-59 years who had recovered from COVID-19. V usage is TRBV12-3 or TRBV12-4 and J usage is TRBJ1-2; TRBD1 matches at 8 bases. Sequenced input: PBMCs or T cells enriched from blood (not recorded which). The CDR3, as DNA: TGTGCCAGCAGCCGACAGGGGAGGGGTGAGACCTTC. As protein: CASSRQGRGETF.